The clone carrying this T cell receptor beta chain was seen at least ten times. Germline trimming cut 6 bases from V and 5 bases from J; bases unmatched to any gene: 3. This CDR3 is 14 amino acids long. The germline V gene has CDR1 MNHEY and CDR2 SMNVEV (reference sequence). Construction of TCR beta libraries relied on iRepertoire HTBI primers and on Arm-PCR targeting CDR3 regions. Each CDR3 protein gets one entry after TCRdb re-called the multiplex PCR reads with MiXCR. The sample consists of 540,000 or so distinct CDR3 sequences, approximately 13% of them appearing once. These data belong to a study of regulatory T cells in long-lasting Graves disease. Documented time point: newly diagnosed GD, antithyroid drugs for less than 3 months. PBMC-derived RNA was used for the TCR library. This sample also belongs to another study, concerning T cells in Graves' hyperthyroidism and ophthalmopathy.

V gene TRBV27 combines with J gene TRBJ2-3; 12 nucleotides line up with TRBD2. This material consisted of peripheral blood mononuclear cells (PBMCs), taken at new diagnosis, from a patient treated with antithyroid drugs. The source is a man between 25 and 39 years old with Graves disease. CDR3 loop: CASRGLAGIDTQYF. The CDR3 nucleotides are TGTGCCAGCAGAGGACTAGCGGGGATAGATACGCAGTATTTT.